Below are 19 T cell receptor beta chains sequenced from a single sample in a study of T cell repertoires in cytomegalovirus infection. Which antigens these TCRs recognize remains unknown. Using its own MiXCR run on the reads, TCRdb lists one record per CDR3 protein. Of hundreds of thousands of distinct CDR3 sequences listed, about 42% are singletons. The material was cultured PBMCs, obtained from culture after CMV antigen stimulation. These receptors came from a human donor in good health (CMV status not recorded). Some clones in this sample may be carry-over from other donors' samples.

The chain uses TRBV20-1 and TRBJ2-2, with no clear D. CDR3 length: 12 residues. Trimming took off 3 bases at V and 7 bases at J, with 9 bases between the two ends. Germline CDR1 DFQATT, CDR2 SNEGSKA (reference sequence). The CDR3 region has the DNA TGCAGTGCTAGTTATTTGTTCGGGGAGCTGTTTTTT. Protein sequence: CSASYLFGELFF.

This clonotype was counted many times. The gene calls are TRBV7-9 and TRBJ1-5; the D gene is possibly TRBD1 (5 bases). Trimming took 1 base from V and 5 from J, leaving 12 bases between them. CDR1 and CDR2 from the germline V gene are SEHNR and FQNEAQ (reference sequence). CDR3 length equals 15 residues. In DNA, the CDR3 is TGTGCCAGCAGCTTAGGCGAAGGGGTCTATCAGCCCCAGCATTTT. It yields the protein CASSLGEGVYQPQHF.

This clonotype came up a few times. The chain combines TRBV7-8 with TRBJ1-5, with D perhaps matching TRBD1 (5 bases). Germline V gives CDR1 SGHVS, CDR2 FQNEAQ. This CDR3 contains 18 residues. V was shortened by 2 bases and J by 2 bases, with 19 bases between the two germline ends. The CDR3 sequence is CASSLNYGGAFGNQPQHF. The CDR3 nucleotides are TGTGCCAGCAGCTTAAACTATGGTGGGGCGTTCGGCAATCAGCCCCAGCATTTT.

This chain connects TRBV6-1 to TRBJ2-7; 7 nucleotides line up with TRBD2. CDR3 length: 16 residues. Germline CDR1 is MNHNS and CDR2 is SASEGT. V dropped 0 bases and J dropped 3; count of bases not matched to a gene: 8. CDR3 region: CASSEARRSGDYEQYF. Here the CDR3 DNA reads TGTGCCAGCAGTGAAGCACGGCGGAGCGGGGACTACGAGCAGTACTTC.

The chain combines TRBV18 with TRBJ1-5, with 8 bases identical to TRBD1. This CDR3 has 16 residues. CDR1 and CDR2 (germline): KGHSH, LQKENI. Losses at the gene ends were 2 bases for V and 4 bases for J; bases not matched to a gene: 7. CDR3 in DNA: TGTGCCAGCTCACCAGGGACAGGAGCACTGAATCAGCCCCAGCATTTT. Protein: CASSPGTGALNQPQHF.

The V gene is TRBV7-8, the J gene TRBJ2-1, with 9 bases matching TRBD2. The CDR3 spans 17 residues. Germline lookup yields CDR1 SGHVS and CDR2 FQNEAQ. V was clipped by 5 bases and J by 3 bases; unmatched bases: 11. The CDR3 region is CASSPKGPSGNYNEQFF. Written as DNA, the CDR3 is TGTGCCAGCAGCCCAAAAGGGCCTAGCGGGAACTACAATGAGCAGTTCTTC.

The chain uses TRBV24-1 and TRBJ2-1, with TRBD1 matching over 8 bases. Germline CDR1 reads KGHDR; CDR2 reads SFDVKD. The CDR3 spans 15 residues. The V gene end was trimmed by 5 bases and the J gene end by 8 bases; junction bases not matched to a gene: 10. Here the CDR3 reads CATSVATGEGDEQFF. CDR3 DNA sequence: TGTGCCACCAGTGTCGCGACAGGGGAAGGGGATGAGCAGTTCTTC.

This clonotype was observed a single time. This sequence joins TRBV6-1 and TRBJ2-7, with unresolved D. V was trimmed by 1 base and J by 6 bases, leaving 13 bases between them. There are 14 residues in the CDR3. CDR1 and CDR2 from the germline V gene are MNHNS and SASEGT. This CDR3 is CASSEVWHLPEQYF. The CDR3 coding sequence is TGTGCCAGCAGTGAAGTGTGGCACCTCCCCGAGCAGTACTTC.

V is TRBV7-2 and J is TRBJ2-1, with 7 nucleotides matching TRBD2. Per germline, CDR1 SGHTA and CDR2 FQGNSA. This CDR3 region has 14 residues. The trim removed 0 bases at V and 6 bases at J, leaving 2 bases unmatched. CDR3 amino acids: CASSLAGGGNEQFF. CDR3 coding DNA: TGTGCCAGCAGCTTAGCGGGGGGGGGCAATGAGCAGTTCTTC.

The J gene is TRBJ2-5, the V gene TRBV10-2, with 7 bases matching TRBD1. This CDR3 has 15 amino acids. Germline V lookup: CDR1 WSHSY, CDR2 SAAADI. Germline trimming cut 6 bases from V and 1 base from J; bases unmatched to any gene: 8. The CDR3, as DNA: TGCGCCAGCAGACGCCCGACAGGGTCCCAAGAGACCCAGTACTTC. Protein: CASRRPTGSQETQYF.

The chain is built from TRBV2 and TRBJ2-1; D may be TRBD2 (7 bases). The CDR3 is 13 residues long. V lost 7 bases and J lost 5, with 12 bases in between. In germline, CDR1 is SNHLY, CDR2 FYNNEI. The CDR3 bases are TGTGCCAGCATCGGGGGGCGCGACAATGAGCAGTTCTTC. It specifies CASIGGRDNEQFF.

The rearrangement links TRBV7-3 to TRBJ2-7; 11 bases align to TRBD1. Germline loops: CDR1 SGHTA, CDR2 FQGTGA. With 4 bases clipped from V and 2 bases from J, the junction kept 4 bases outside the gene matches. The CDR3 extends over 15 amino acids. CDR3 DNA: TGTGCCAGCAGCTCGATGGGACAGGGGGCCTACGAGCAGTACTTC. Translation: CASSSMGQGAYEQYF.

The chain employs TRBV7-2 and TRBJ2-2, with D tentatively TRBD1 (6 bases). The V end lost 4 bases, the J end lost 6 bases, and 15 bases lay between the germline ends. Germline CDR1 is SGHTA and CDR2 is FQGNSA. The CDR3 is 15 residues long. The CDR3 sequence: CASSYTGRFAGELFF. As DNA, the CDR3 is TGTGCCAGCAGCTATACAGGGCGATTCGCCGGGGAGCTGTTTTTT.

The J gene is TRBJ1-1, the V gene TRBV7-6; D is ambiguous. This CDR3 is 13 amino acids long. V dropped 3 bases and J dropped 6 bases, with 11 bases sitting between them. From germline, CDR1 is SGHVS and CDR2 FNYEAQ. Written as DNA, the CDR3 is TGTGCCAGCAGCTTCGGGTTACCATCTGAAGCTTTCTTT. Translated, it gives CASSFGLPSEAFF.

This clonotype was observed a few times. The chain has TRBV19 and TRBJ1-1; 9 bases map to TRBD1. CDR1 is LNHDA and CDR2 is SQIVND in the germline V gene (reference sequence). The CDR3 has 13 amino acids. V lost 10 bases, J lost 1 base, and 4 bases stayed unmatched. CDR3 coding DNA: TGTGCCACCCGGGGACAGGGGAACACTGAAGCTTTCTTT. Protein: CATRGQGNTEAFF.

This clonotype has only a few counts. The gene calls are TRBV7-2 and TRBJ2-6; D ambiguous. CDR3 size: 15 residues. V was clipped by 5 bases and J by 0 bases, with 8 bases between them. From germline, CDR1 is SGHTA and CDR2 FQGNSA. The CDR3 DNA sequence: TGTGCCAGCAGCGGATCCGTCTCTGGGGCCAACGTCCTGACTTTC. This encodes CASSGSVSGANVLTF.

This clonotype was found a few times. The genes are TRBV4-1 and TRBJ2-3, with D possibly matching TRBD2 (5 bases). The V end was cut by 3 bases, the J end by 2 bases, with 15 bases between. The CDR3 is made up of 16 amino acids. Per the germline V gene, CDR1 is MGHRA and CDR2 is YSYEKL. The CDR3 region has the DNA TGCGCCAGCAGCCACCGACTACAGAAACTCACAGATACGCAGTATTTT. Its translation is CASSHRLQKLTDTQYF.

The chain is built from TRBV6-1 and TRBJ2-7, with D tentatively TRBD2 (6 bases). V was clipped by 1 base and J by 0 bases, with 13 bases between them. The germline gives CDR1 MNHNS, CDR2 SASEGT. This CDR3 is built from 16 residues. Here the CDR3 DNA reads TGTGCCAGCAGTGAAGAGGCCGGGGGAACCTCCTACGAGCAGTACTTC. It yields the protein CASSEEAGGTSYEQYF.

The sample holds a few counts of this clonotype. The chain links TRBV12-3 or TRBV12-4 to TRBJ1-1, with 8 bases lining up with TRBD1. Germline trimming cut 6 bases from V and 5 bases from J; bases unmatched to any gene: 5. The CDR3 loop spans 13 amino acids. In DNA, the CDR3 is TGTGCCAGCAGAGCGGACAGGGATACTGAAGCTTTCTTT. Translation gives CASRADRDTEAFF.